This TCR beta chain was recorded in a study of blood T cell repertoires in COVID-19. Some clones are missing from TCRdb's copy, which holds only in-frame ones; the method was immunoSEQ multiplex PCR. The table has 69,000 or so clones, approximately 82% seen once. Sample: peripheral blood. This TCR was sampled from a woman aged 80 or over with acute or convalescent COVID-19.

CDR3 sequence reads: CASSLRQIEAFF. CDR3 bases: TGTGCCAGCAGTTTAAGACAGATTGAAGCTTTCTTT. The genes are TRBV12-3 or TRBV12-4 and TRBJ1-1, with TRBD1 as a possible D gene (5 bases). Deletions cut 2 bases from V and 7 bases from J, with 8 bases between. The CDR3 length is 12 residues.